Following are 30 T cell receptor beta chains from one sample sequenced in a study of EBV T-cell therapy then PD-1 blockade in nasopharyngeal carcinoma. Sequencing used immunoSEQ multiplex PCR; TCRdb keeps in-frame clones, though not all of them. The table lists about 19,000 clones, roughly 84% of them singletons. Treatment here: AdE1-LMPpoly-expanded autologous EBV-specific T-cell therapy followed by anti-PD-1 nivolumab. No antigens are known for them. The sample in question was CD8+ T cells from blood, obtained at approximately day 30 from a patient whose treatment included autologous EBV-specific T cells and nivolumab. These receptors all come from a man aged 35 to 55 with nasopharyngeal carcinoma.

The chain is built from TRBV7-6 and TRBJ2-3; D might be TRBD2 (6 bases). The CDR3 runs to 14 residues. Trimming shortened V by 1 base and J by 3 bases, and 8 bases separated the two germline ends. The germline V gene encodes CDR1 SGHVS and CDR2 FNYEAQ. In nucleotides, the CDR3 is TGTGCCAGCAGCTTAGTTGGGGGGACAGATACGCAGTATTTT. Translated, it gives CASSLVGGTDTQYF.

The gene calls are TRBV18 and TRBJ2-2, with TRBD1 matching over 11 bases. With 0 bases clipped from V and 12 bases from J, the junction kept 9 bases outside the gene matches. This CDR3 has 16 amino acids. Germline lookup yields CDR1 KGHSH and CDR2 LQKENI. CDR3 amino acids: CASSPPMDRGQGQLFF. DNA of the CDR3: TGTGCCAGCTCACCACCAATGGACAGGGGGCAGGGGCAGCTGTTTTTT.

The V and J genes are TRBV6-6 and TRBJ2-7, with D perhaps TRBD1 (6 bases). CDR1 and CDR2 (germline): MNHNY, SVGAGI (reference sequence). Deletions cut 2 bases from V and 5 bases from J, with 10 bases between. The CDR3 loop spans 13 amino acids. The CDR3 spells CASSYRTVNEQYF. The CDR3 DNA follows: TGTGCCAGCAGTTACCGGACAGTCAACGAGCAGTACTTC.

The chain employs TRBV6-6 and TRBJ1-3; D ambiguous. CDR1 is MNHNY, CDR2 SVGAGI, per germline (reference sequence). The CDR3 has 14 residues. V lost 0 bases, J lost 1 base, and 4 bases lay in between. The CDR3 sequence: CASSYSGSGNTIYF. CDR3 nucleotides: TGTGCCAGCAGTTACTCGGGATCTGGAAACACCATATATTTT.

This clone was recorded once. CDR3 nucleotide sequence: TGTGCCAGCAGTTACGGACTCAGCTACGAGCAGTACTTC. Protein product: CASSYGLSYEQYF. The chain uses TRBV6-6 and TRBJ2-7; tentative D call: TRBD2 (5 bases). This CDR3 comprises 13 residues. V was clipped by 2 bases and J by 3 bases, with 8 bases between them. Germline V gene lookup returns CDR1 MNHNY and CDR2 SVGAGI (reference sequence).

V is TRBV27 and J is TRBJ1-2, with D uncertain. The CDR3 is 14 residues long. Germline V gives CDR1 MNHEY, CDR2 SMNVEV (reference sequence). V shed 6 bases and J shed 8 bases, with 19 bases lying between them. This chain's CDR3 is CASSSSAGRTGYTF. The CDR3 region has the DNA TGTGCCAGCAGCTCCTCCGCGGGTCGCACGGGCTACACCTTC.

As DNA, the CDR3 is TGTGCCAGTAGTAATCCCCTCGAGCGGGACGATGGCTACACCTTC. Translated: CASSNPLERDDGYTF. The V call is TRBV19, the J call TRBJ1-2; TRBD1 might be the D (5 bases). Germline V gene sequence: CDR1 LNHDA, CDR2 SQIVND (reference sequence). The CDR3 covers 15 residues. V was shortened by 4 bases and J by 6 bases, with 18 bases between the two germline ends.

The chain recombines TRBV3-1 (or the pseudogene TRBV3-2) with TRBJ2-3, with 9 bases that match TRBD2. The trim removed 4 bases at V and 1 base at J, leaving 6 bases unmatched. This CDR3 has 16 amino acids. Germline-derived CDR1 and CDR2 are LGHDT and YNNKEL (reference sequence). CDR3 coding DNA: TGTGCCAGCAGCCCCTACATAGCGGGGGGCACAGATACGCAGTATTTT. Its translation is CASSPYIAGGTDTQYF.

The V gene is TRBV5-6, the J gene TRBJ2-2, with D possibly TRBD2 on 6 matching bases. This CDR3 region has 13 residues. V was clipped by 3 bases and J by 7 bases, with 10 bases between them. Germline CDR1 and CDR2: SGHDT and YYEEEE. The CDR3 spells CASSSGSGGELFF. CDR3 nucleotide sequence: TGTGCCAGCAGCTCCGGTAGCGGCGGGGAGCTGTTTTTT. Based on the CDR3 plus reference TRBV5-6 and TRBJ2-2, the full variable domain is DAGVTQSPTHLIKTRGQQVTLRCSPKSGHDTVSWYQQALGQGPQFIFQYYEEEERQRGNFPDRFSGHQFPNYSSELNVNALLLGDSALYLCASSSGSGGELFFGEGSRLTVL.

The CDR3 DNA sequence: TGTGCCAGCAGTGAAACTAGCGGGGGGACACCCACAGATACGCAGTATTTT. Its translation is CASSETSGGTPTDTQYF. The V call is TRBV6-4, the J call TRBJ2-3, with 12 positions matching TRBD2. The germline CDR1 and CDR2 sequences are MRHNA and SNTAGT. V lost 3 bases to trimming and J lost 2 bases; unmatched junction nucleotides: 6. CDR3 length: 17 residues.

The CDR3 loop reads CATSGEVLYEQYF. CDR3 in DNA: TGTGCCACCTCAGGGGAGGTGTTATACGAGCAGTACTTC. This rearrangement joins TRBV12-3 or TRBV12-4 to TRBJ2-7; D is possibly TRBD1 or TRBD2 (6 bases each). Trimming left V 10 bases short and J 4 bases short, with 17 bases between. The length of the CDR3 is 13 residues.

The chain carries TRBV4-1 and TRBJ2-2; D gene ambiguous. The CDR3 runs 15 residues. Germline V gives CDR1 MGHRA, CDR2 YSYEKL. The V and J ends lost 3 bases and 2 bases respectively, with 10 bases between them. The CDR3 is CASSHFGPNTGELFF. Here the CDR3 DNA reads TGCGCCAGCAGCCATTTCGGACCAAACACCGGGGAGCTGTTTTTT.

This sequence joins TRBV4-3 and TRBJ2-7; the D gene is possibly TRBD2 (5 bases). The CDR3 totals 17 residues. V was shortened by 3 bases and J by 2 bases, with 20 bases between the two germline ends. Germline V CDR1 and CDR2: LGHNA, YSLEER. In DNA, the CDR3 is TGCGCCAGCAGCCACGCCCTTGAAGGACCGCGGGCCTACGAGCAGTACTTC. This translates into CASSHALEGPRAYEQYF.

The rearrangement joins TRBV7-9 to TRBJ2-1; no firm D call. The germline CDR1 and CDR2 sequences are SEHNR and FQNEAQ (reference sequence). V shed 2 bases and J shed 0 bases, with 11 bases lying between them. The CDR3 contains 16 residues. The chain's CDR3 is CASSLYGLSSYNEQFF. The CDR3 DNA is TGTGCCAGCAGCTTATACGGGCTAAGCTCCTACAATGAGCAGTTCTTC.

Points on this clone: Other nucleotide sequences from this sample produce the same CDR3. This rearrangement joins TRBV6-5 to TRBJ2-2; 7 positions match TRBD1. The germline CDR1 and CDR2 sequences are MNHEY and SVGAGI. J gave up 4 bases and V 2 bases, and 7 bases lay outside the gene matches. The CDR3 contains 16 residues. The CDR3 protein is CASSYGAGGFTGELFF. In nucleotides, the CDR3 is TGTGCCAGCAGTTACGGGGCAGGGGGATTCACCGGGGAGCTGTTTTTT.

This clone is termed medium-sized. The genes are TRBV7-8 and TRBJ1-4; D not certain. This CDR3 is 12 amino acids long. The V end was cut by 1 base, the J end by 6 bases, with 3 bases between. Germline V gene data show CDR1 as SGHVS and CDR2 as FQNEAQ. The CDR3 sequence is CASSLGHEKLFF. The CDR3 nucleotides read TGTGCCAGCAGCTTAGGCCATGAAAAACTGTTTTTT.

This clone was recorded only once. This sequence joins TRBV25-1 and TRBJ1-3; no definite D call. Germline values: CDR1 MGHDK, CDR2 SYGVNS. This CDR3 is built from 10 residues. Trimming took off 10 bases at V and 7 bases at J, with 8 bases between the two ends. The CDR3 sequence is CATGGNTIYF. CDR3 bases: TGTGCCACCGGAGGGAACACCATATATTTT. Full variable domain (rest looked up from reference TRBV25-1 and TRBJ1-3): EADIYQTPRYLVIGTGKKITLECSQTMGHDKMYWYQQDPGMELHLIHYSYGVNSTEKGDLSSESTVSRIRTEHFPLTLESARPSHTSQYLCATGGNTIYFGEGSWLTVV.

The J gene is TRBJ1-4, the V gene TRBV27; D perhaps matches TRBD1 (5 bases). Germline V CDR1 and CDR2: MNHEY, SMNVEV (reference sequence). The CDR3 runs to 15 residues. V was shortened by 3 bases and J by 11 bases, with 19 bases between the two germline ends. The CDR3 bases are TGTGCCAGCAGTTTTACCCCCCAGGGCGGGTTTAAACTGTTTTTT. Protein sequence: CASSFTPQGGFKLFF.

This clone appeared a few times. Within the sample, other DNA sequences also encode this same CDR3. The chain employs TRBV2 and TRBJ1-1; D call uncertain. CDR1 SNHLY and CDR2 FYNNEI come from the germline V gene. V was shortened by 4 bases and J by 7 bases, with 4 bases between the two germline ends. The CDR3 covers 10 residues. This CDR3 is CASSVGEAFF. The CDR3 coding sequence is TGTGCCAGCAGTGTTGGTGAAGCTTTCTTT.

This chain connects TRBV9 to TRBJ1-1; 7 positions match TRBD1. There are 17 residues in the CDR3. The germline V gene encodes CDR1 SGDLS and CDR2 YYNGEE. After removal of 4 bases from V and 0 bases from J, the junction contained 12 bases not matched to a gene. For the CDR3, the DNA is TGTGCCAGCAGCTCCCGCATGGAGACAGGGCTGAACACTGAAGCTTTCTTT. Amino acid sequence: CASSSRMETGLNTEAFF.

This clone was detected once. The chain links TRBV27 to TRBJ1-5; 8 nucleotides agree with TRBD1. The trim removed 1 base at V and 6 bases at J, leaving 5 bases unmatched. Germline CDR1 and CDR2: MNHEY and SMNVEV (reference sequence). The CDR3 consists of 15 residues. Written as DNA, the CDR3 is TGTGCCAGCAGTTTATTTCAGGGGGCAGGTCAGCCCCAGCATTTT. This sequence encodes CASSLFQGAGQPQHF.

V usage is TRBV12-3 or TRBV12-4 and J usage is TRBJ2-3; D unclear. The V end lost 6 bases, the J end lost 1 base, and 8 bases lay between the germline ends. The CDR3 is 13 residues long. CDR3 region: CASSRTRTDTQYF. As DNA, the CDR3 is TGTGCCAGCAGCCGCACCCGCACAGATACGCAGTATTTT.

The genes are TRBV25-1 and TRBJ2-4, with D perhaps matching TRBD1 (5 bases). The CDR3 has 17 residues. V was shortened by 4 bases and J by 4 bases, with 20 bases between the two germline ends. Germline CDR1 is MGHDK and CDR2 is SYGVNS. The CDR3 reads CASSGMQTVGMKNIQYF. CDR3 in DNA: TGTGCCAGCAGTGGGATGCAGACAGTGGGAATGAAAAACATTCAGTACTTC.

CDR3 residues: CASSLDEQYF. DNA for the CDR3: TGTGCCAGCAGCTTAGACGAGCAGTACTTC. The genes are TRBV7-9 and TRBJ2-7; no clear D gene. The CDR3 is made up of 10 amino acids. From germline, CDR1 is SEHNR and CDR2 FQNEAQ (reference sequence). The V gene lost 1 base and the J gene lost 5 bases, with 0 bases spanning the gap.

V usage is TRBV28 and J usage is TRBJ1-2, with 10 bases matching TRBD1. After removal of 1 base from V and 4 bases from J, the junction contained 12 bases not matched to a gene. This CDR3 contains 18 residues. Germline V gene lookup returns CDR1 MDHEN and CDR2 SYDVKM. CDR3 DNA sequence: TGTGCCAGCAGTTTATATGTTGGGGGGACAGGGGTTGCCTATGGCTACACCTTC. Translated, it gives CASSLYVGGTGVAYGYTF.

The chain combines TRBV4-1 with TRBJ1-4; no definite D call. The CDR3 contains 14 residues. Per the germline V gene, CDR1 is MGHRA and CDR2 is YSYEKL. Trimming removed 1 base from V and 2 bases from J, with 5 bases in between. As DNA, the CDR3 is TGCGCCAGCAGCCAAGGCAGGACTAATGAAAAACTGTTTTTT. Amino acid sequence: CASSQGRTNEKLFF.

The chain couples TRBV6-5 to TRBJ2-1, with 14 positions matching TRBD2. This CDR3 has 16 residues. Looked up from germline, CDR1 is MNHEY and CDR2 is SVGAGI. V shed 2 bases, J shed 8 bases, and the junction held 5 bases outside the gene matches. The CDR3 protein is CASSYTMGLAGDEQFF. DNA of the CDR3: TGTGCCAGCAGTTACACAATGGGACTAGCGGGGGATGAGCAGTTCTTC.

This clone was seen only a few times. The chain carries TRBV19 and TRBJ1-5, with D uncertain. Trimming pared 7 bases from V and 0 bases from J, leaving 10 bases between. Germline values: CDR1 LNHDA, CDR2 SQIVND (reference sequence). The CDR3 has 14 residues. The CDR3: CASILQYSNQPQHF. In nucleotides, the CDR3 is TGTGCCAGTATCTTACAGTATAGCAATCAGCCCCAGCATTTT.

The rearrangement joins TRBV7-8 to TRBJ2-7; D gene unclear. CDR1 and CDR2 from the germline V gene are SGHVS and FQNEAQ. This CDR3 region has 14 residues. The germline V and J ends were trimmed by 4 bases and 0 bases, with 10 bases remaining between them. Written as DNA, the CDR3 is TGTGCCAGCAGCTACGGTTTACCCTCCTACGAGCAGTACTTC. Amino acids: CASSYGLPSYEQYF.

The gene calls are TRBV24-1 and TRBJ1-5, with D unclear. V dropped 0 bases and J dropped 0 bases, with 5 bases sitting between them. The CDR3 sequence is 15 residues long. The germline CDR1 and CDR2 sequences are KGHDR and SFDVKD. In DNA form, the CDR3 reads TGTGCCACCAGTGATTTGCAAGATAGCAATCAGCCCCAGCATTTT. Translated: CATSDLQDSNQPQHF.